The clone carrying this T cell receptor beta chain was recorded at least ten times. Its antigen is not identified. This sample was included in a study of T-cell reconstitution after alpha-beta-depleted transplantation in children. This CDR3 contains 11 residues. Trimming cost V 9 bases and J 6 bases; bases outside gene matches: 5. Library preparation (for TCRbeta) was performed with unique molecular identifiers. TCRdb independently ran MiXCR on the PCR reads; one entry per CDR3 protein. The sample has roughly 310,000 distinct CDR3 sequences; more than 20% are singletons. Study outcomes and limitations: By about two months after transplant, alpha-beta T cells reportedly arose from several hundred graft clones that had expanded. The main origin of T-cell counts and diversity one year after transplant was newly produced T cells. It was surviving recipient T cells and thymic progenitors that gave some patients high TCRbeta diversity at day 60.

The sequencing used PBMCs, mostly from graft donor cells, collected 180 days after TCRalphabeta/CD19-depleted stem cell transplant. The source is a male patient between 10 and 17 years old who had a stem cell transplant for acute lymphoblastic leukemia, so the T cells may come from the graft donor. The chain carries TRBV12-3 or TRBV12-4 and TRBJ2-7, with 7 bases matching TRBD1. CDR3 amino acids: CASLQGREQYF. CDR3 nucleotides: TGTGCCAGTTTACAGGGGCGCGAGCAGTACTTC.